The next 16 T cell receptor beta chains were all read from a single sample in a study of preoperative IRX-2 immunotherapy in early breast cancer. TCRdb keeps only in-frame clones here, not all; method: immunoSEQ multiplex PCR. The repertoire includes around 34,000 clones, roughly 96% of them detected once, and about 6.8% sits in the top ten. Sample treatment: preoperative locoregional IRX-2 cytokine immunotherapy. This specimen was taken from a patient treated with IRX-2 immunotherapy. The receptors originated from a human donor with breast cancer.

This clone was seen only once. The J gene is TRBJ2-5, the V gene TRBV6-5; 9 positions agree with TRBD2. Germline-derived CDR1 and CDR2 are MNHEY and SVGAGI. The junction had 1 base not matched to a gene; V was cut back by 6 bases and J by 5 bases. CDR3 length equals 12 residues. The CDR3 DNA reads as TGTGCCAGCAGGGGACTAGCTGAGACCCAGTACTTC. It specifies CASRGLAETQYF.

This clone was seen once. V gene TRBV28 combines with J gene TRBJ2-3; 7 positions agree with TRBD2. Germline CDR1 and CDR2: MDHEN and SYDVKM. The trim removed 5 bases at V and 0 bases at J, leaving 5 bases unmatched. This CDR3 is built from 15 residues. In DNA, the CDR3 is TGTGCCAGCAGTCAGACTAGCCTTAGCACAGATACGCAGTATTTT. Translating gives CASSQTSLSTDTQYF.

The rearrangement joins TRBV4-1 to TRBJ1-6, with no clear D. Germline V gene lookup returns CDR1 MGHRA and CDR2 YSYEKL. V was trimmed by 1 base and J by 2 bases, leaving 9 bases between them. The length of the CDR3 is 16 residues. CDR3 DNA: TGCGCCAGCAGCCAAGGGGGAATAGCCTATAATTCACCCCTCCACTTT. It codes for CASSQGGIAYNSPLHF.

This clone was picked up one time. DNA of the CDR3: TGTGCCAGCAGCTTAAGCGGGCAGGGGGCGCGGTACACCTTC. This sequence encodes CASSLSGQGARYTF. The chain carries TRBV7-9 and TRBJ1-2; 8 bases are shared with TRBD1. The germline V gene has CDR1 SEHNR and CDR2 FQNEAQ (reference sequence). The V and J ends lost 2 bases and 11 bases, in that order; junction bases with no gene match: 10. This CDR3 is 14 amino acids long.

The gene calls are TRBV27 and TRBJ1-4; no reliable D call. The germline V gene encodes CDR1 MNHEY and CDR2 SMNVEV (reference sequence). The germline V and J ends were trimmed by 5 bases and 5 bases, with 15 bases remaining between them. This CDR3 spans 15 amino acids. The CDR3 region is CASSPRGGPNEKLFF. For the CDR3, the DNA is TGTGCCAGCAGTCCCCGCGGAGGGCCCAATGAAAAACTGTTTTTT.

This clone has only a few counts. Written as DNA, the CDR3 is TGTGCCAGTTTACTAGCGGGAGGGATTAACACCGGGGAGCTGTTTTTT. Residues: CASLLAGGINTGELFF. The chain employs TRBV19 and TRBJ2-2, with TRBD2 matching over 13 bases. The V segment lost 8 bases and the J segment 2 bases; nucleotides outside the gene matches: 5. In germline, CDR1 is LNHDA, CDR2 SQIVND (reference sequence). This CDR3 comprises 16 residues.

The J gene is TRBJ1-5, the V gene TRBV18; D is possibly TRBD1 (6 bases). Trimming removed 1 base from V and 3 bases from J, with 10 bases in between. Germline CDR1 is KGHSH and CDR2 is LQKENI. This CDR3 has 15 residues. CDR3 sequence reads: CASSPLQGANQPQHF. The CDR3 nucleotides read TGTGCCAGCTCACCACTACAGGGTGCCAATCAGCCCCAGCATTTT.

The chain links TRBV14 to TRBJ1-3, with a tentative D call TRBD1 (6 bases). This CDR3 contains 16 residues. The V gene lost 4 bases and the J gene lost 0 bases, with 13 bases spanning the gap. The V gene's germline CDR1 is SGHDN and CDR2 FVKESK. Written as DNA, the CDR3 is TGTGCCAGCAGCCCCAAACAGGGCCTCTCTGGAAACACCATATATTTT. It codes for CASSPKQGLSGNTIYF.

The rearrangement joins TRBV19 to TRBJ2-3; 12 bases fit TRBD1. This CDR3 is 16 amino acids long. V lost 4 bases and J lost 5; bases outside the gene matches: 7. CDR1 and CDR2 (germline): LNHDA, SQIVND (reference sequence). The DNA for the CDR3 is TGTGCCAGTAGTACAGGGACAGGGGGCATCAGAGATACGCAGTATTTT. Its translation is CASSTGTGGIRDTQYF.

The V call is TRBV27, the J call TRBJ2-7, with a tentative D call TRBD2 (5 bases). The CDR3 loop spans 14 amino acids. Germline V lookup: CDR1 MNHEY, CDR2 SMNVEV (reference sequence). With 0 bases removed from V and 2 bases from J, the gap between germline ends came to 8 bases. CDR3 sequence reads: CASSLSPGTYEQYF. The CDR3 DNA sequence: TGTGCCAGCAGTTTATCCCCGGGAACCTACGAGCAGTACTTC.

The gene calls are TRBV9 and TRBJ1-2, with unresolved D. The CDR3 is 14 residues long. Looked up from germline, CDR1 is SGDLS and CDR2 is YYNGEE. The V gene lost 0 bases and the J gene lost 6 bases, with 12 bases spanning the gap. In DNA, the CDR3 is TGTGCCAGCAGCGTAGTTTCAGTAGTTGATGGCTACACCTTC. Translation gives CASSVVSVVDGYTF.

The genes are TRBV25-1 and TRBJ2-1; TRBD1 is a possible D gene (6 bases). Looked up from germline, CDR1 is MGHDK and CDR2 is SYGVNS. V dropped 6 bases and J dropped 3 bases, with 12 bases sitting between them. This CDR3 has 14 amino acids. This chain's CDR3 is CASRAGGGYNEQFF. Here the CDR3 DNA reads TGTGCCAGCAGAGCTGGGGGCGGCTACAATGAGCAGTTCTTC.

The chain employs TRBV27 and TRBJ1-6, with 9 nucleotides matching TRBD1. V was clipped by 10 bases and J by 4 bases; unmatched bases: 8. This CDR3 has 15 residues. From germline, CDR1 is MNHEY and CDR2 SMNVEV (reference sequence). This chain's CDR3 is CATGQGLKYNSPLHF. The CDR3 nucleotides are TGTGCCACGGGACAGGGTTTAAAATATAATTCACCCCTCCACTTT.

The rearrangement uses TRBV5-1 and TRBJ1-6; D call uncertain. CDR3 length: 16 amino acids. In germline, CDR1 is SGHRS, CDR2 YFSETQ. Trimming left V 4 bases short and J 0 bases short, with 11 bases between. The CDR3 nucleotides are TGCGCCAGCAGCCGATCGCGGGACTCCTATAATTCACCCCTCCACTTT. It encodes CASSRSRDSYNSPLHF.

The chain uses TRBV18 and TRBJ2-5; D possibly uses TRBD1 or TRBD2 (6 bases each). Looked up from germline, CDR1 is KGHSH and CDR2 is LQKENI. V shed 4 bases and J shed 3 bases, with 12 bases lying between them. CDR3 length: 14 amino acids. CDR3 DNA sequence: TGTGCCAGCTCACGTGGGGGCGGGGAAGAGACCCAGTACTTC. This gives the protein CASSRGGGEETQYF. Looking up the rest from reference TRBV18 and TRBJ2-5 gives the full variable domain: NAGVMQNPRHLVRRRGQEARLRCSPMKGHSHVYWYRQLPEEGLKFMVYLQKENIIDESGMPKERFSAEFPKEGPSILRIQQVVRGDSAAYFCASSRGGGEETQYFGPGTRLLVL.

The chain links TRBV13 to TRBJ2-7; D gene unclear. CDR1 PRHDT and CDR2 FYEKMQ come from the germline V gene (reference sequence). This CDR3 spans 14 amino acids. V was shortened by 5 bases and J by 0 bases, with 11 bases between the two germline ends. CDR3 bases: TGTGCCAGCAGCCCAGGCGGTTTCTCCTACGAGCAGTACTTC. This gives the protein CASSPGGFSYEQYF.